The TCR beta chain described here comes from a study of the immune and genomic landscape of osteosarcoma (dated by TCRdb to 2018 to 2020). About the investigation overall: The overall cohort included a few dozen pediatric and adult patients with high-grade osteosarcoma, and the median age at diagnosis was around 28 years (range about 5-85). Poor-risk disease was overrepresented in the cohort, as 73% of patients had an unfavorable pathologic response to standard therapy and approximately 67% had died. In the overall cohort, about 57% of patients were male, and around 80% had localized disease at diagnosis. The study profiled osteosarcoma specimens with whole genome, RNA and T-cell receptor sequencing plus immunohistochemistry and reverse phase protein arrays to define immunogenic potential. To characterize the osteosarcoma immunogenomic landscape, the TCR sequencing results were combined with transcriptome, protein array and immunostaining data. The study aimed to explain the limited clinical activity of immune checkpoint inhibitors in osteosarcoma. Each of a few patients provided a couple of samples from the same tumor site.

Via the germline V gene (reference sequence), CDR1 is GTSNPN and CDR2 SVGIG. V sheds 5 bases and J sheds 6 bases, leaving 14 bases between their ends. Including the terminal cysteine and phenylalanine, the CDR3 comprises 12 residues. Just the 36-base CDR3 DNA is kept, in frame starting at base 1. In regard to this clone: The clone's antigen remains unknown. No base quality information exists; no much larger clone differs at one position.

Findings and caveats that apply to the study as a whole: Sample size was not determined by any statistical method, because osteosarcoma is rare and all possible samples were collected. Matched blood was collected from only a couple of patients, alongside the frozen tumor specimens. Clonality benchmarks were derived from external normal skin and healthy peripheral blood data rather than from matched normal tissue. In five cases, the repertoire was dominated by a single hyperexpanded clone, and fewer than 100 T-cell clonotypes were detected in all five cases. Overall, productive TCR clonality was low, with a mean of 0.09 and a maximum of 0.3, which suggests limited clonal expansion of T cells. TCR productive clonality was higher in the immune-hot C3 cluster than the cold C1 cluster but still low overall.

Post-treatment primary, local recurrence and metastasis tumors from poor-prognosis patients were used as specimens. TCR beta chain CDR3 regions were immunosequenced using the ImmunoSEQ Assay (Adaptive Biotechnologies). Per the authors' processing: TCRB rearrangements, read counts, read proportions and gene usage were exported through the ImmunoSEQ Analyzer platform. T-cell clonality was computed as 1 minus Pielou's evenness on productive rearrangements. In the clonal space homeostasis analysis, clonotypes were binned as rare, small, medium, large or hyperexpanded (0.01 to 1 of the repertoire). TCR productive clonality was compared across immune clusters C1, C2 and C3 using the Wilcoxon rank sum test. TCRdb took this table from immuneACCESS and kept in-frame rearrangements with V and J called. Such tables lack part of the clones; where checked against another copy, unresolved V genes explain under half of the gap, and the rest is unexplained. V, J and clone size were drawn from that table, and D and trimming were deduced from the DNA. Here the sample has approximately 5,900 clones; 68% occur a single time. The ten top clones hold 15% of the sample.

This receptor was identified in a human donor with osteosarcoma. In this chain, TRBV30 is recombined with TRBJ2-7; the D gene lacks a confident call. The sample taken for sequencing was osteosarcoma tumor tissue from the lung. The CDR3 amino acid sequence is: CAWANREGEQYF. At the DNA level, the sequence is TGTGCCTGGGCGAACCGCGAAGGCGAGCAGTACTTC.